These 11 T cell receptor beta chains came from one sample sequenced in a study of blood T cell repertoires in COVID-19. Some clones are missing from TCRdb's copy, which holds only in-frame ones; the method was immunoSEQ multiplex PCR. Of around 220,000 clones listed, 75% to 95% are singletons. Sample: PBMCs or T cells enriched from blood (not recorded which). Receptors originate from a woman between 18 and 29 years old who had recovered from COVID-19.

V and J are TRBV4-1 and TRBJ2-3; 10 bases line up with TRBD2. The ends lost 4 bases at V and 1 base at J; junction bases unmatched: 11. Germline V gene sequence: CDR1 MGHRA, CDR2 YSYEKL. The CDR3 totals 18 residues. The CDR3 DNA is TGCGCCAGCAGCCGTTTAGCGGGAGGTTATCGTGGCACAGATACGCAGTATTTT. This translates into CASSRLAGGYRGTDTQYF.

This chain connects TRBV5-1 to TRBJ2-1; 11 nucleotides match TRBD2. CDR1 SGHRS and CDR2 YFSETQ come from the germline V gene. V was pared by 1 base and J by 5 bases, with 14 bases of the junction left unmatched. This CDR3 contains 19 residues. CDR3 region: CASSLQRLAGTSVHNEQFF. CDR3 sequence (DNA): TGCGCCAGCAGCTTGCAACGACTAGCGGGAACGTCAGTCCACAATGAGCAGTTCTTC.

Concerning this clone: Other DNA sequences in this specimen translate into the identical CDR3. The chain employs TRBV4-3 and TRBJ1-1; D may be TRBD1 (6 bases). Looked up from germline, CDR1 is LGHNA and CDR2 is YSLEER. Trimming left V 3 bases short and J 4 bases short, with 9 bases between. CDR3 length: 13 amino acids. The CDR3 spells CASSQEGGTEAFF. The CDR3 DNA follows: TGCGCCAGCAGCCAGGAAGGGGGCACTGAAGCTTTCTTT.

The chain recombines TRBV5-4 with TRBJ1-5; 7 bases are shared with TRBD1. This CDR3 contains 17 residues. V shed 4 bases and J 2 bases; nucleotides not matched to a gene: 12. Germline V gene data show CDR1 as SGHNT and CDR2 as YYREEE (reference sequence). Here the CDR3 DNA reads TGTGCCAGCAGCCCTAAGGAAGACGGACAGGGCAATCAGCCCCAGCATTTT. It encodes CASSPKEDGQGNQPQHF.

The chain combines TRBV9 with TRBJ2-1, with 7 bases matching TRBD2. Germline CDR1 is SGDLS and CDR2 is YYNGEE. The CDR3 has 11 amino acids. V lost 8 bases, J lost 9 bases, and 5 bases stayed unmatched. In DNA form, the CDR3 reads TGTGCCAGATGCGGGAGCAGTGAGCAGTTCTTC. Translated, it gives CARCGSSEQFF.

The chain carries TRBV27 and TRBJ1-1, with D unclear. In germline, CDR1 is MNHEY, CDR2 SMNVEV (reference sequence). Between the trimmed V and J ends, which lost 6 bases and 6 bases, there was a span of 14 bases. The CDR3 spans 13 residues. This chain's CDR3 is CASRNIRRAEAFF. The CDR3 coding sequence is TGTGCCAGCAGGAATATAAGGAGGGCTGAAGCTTTCTTT.

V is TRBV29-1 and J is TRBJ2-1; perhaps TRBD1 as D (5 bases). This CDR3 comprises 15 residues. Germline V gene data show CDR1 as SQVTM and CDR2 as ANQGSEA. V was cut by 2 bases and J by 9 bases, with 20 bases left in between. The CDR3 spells CSVENRRAVSGEQFF. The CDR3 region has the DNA TGCAGCGTTGAAAACAGGAGAGCCGTGAGTGGTGAGCAGTTCTTC.

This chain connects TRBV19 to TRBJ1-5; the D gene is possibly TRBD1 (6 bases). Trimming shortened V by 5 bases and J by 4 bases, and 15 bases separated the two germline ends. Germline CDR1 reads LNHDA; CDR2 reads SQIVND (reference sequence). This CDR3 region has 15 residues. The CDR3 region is CASSPRQAGNQPQHF. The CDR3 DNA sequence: TGTGCCAGTAGTCCCCGACAGGCCGGAAATCAGCCCCAGCATTTT.

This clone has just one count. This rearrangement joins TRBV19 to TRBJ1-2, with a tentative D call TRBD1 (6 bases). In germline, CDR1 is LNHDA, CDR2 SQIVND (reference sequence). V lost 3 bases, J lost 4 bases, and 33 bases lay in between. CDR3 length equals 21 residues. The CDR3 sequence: CASSIIRQAPRFPLGFYGYTF. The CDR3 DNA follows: TGTGCCAGTAGTATCATCCGACAGGCCCCACGTTTCCCATTGGGGTTCTATGGCTACACCTTC.

CDR3 region: CASSFNQVLQNGYTF. CDR3 DNA: TGTGCCAGCAGCTTTAATCAGGTGCTACAGAATGGCTACACCTTC. J is TRBJ1-2 and V is TRBV3-1 (or the pseudogene TRBV3-2); D is ambiguous. The V gene lost 5 bases and the J gene lost 6 bases, with 19 bases spanning the gap. CDR3 length equals 15 residues. Germline V gives CDR1 LGHDT, CDR2 YNNKEL (reference sequence).

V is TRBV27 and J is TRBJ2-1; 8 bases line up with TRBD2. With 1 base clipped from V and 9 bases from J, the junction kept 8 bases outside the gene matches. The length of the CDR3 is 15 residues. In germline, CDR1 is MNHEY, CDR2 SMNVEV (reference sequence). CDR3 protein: CASSLLAGGIGEQFF. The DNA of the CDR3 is TGTGCCAGCAGTTTATTGGCGGGGGGTATCGGTGAGCAGTTCTTC.